The T cell receptor (beta chain) under discussion was sequenced for a study of OX40 agonist ivuxolimab in advanced cancers. On the study more broadly: The patients received ivuxolimab by intravenous route every 2 weeks at 0.01 to 10 mg/kg. Of the patients, three showed partial responses, one with hepatocellular carcinoma and two with cutaneous melanoma. Study outcomes and limitations: In the 0.1 to 3.0 mg/kg range, CD4+ and CD8+ blood T cells had expanded clonally by week 6.

At cycle 4 day 1, cycle 7 day 1, and baseline, blood was sampled. Notes on this clone: Its antigen is currently unknown.

CDR3 length equals 12 residues. Per the germline V gene, CDR1 is MNHEY and CDR2 is SVGAGI. V lost 6 bases, J lost 7 bases, and 12 bases lay in between. Data came from immunoSEQ multiplex PCR; TCRdb stores just in-frame clones and leaves some out. The table records some 77,000 clones, around 83% of them present only once. Specimen: CD4+ or CD8+ T cells sorted from blood, collected in a trial of the OX40 agonist ivuxolimab. This sequence originates from an adult with an advanced solid tumor such as melanoma, head and neck, liver or kidney cancer. The chain carries TRBV6-5 and TRBJ1-2; D may be TRBD1 (5 bases). CDR3 loop: CASRRGTGGYTF. CDR3 DNA sequence: TGTGCCAGCAGAAGGGGCACAGGTGGCTACACCTTC.